Ten or more counts support the clone carrying this TCR beta chain. The data were obtained in a study of T cells in Graves' hyperthyroidism and ophthalmopathy. A patient was excluded if there was uncontrolled infection, other autoimmune disease, pregnancy or lactation. TCR beta CDR3 region amplification was performed from RNA transcripts. TCR CDR3 underwent first-round RT-PCR with the HTBI primer set. Using its own MiXCR run on the multiplex PCR reads, TCRdb lists one record per CDR3 protein. This table has roughly 720,000 distinct CDR3 sequences, roughly a sixth appearing once. The CDR3 contains 13 residues. CDR1 and CDR2 (germline): SNHLY, FYNNEI. The V end lost 8 bases, the J end lost 9 bases, and 17 bases lay between the germline ends.

The chain links TRBV2 to TRBJ2-1; D is perhaps TRBD2 (5 bases). Material: blood. The TCR was taken from a man in his forties or fifties with Graves' hyperthyroidism. The CDR3 protein is CASQTREWAEQFF. Written as DNA, the CDR3 is TGTGCCAGCCAAACTAGGGAGTGGGCTGAGCAGTTCTTC. The full variable domain, rest sourced from reference TRBV2 and TRBJ2-1, is EPEVTQTPSHQVTQMGQEVILRCVPISNHLYFYWYRQILGQKVEFLVSFYNNEISEKSEIFDDQFSVERPDGSNFTLKIRSTKLEDSAMYFCASQTREWAEQFFGPGTRLTVL.